This is a list of T cell receptor beta chains from one sample in a study of T cells in Graves' hyperthyroidism and ophthalmopathy. MiXCR was run by TCRdb on the multiplex PCR reads, yielding one entry per CDR3 protein. The sample holds 480,000 or so distinct CDR3 sequences, roughly 14% seen once. Input material: blood. All receptors come from a woman under 30 with Graves' hyperthyroidism. Each CDR3 is given with its conserved first and last residue. D genes are given only for firm matches. Where a row states a size, it is once, few, many or the class of an expanded clone; other rows omit it.

clone_size,j_call,v_call,d_call,cdr3_nt,cdr3_aa
many,TRBJ2-1,TRBV7-6,TRBD2,TGTGCCAGCAGCCCTGGAGGTAGCGGGAGACTCAGCAATGAGCAGTTCTTC,CASSPGGSGRLSNEQFF
-,TRBJ2-5,TRBV20-1,TRBD2,TGCAGTGTTCCACTAGCGGGAGTCGAGGAGACCCAGTACTTC,CSVPLAGVEETQYF
many,TRBJ2-7,TRBV5-6,-,TGTGCCAGCAGCTTGGATGTGACGGGTCCCCACGAGCAGTACTTC,CASSLDVTGPHEQYF
-,TRBJ2-3,TRBV9,-,TGTGCCAGCAGCCCCCCAATGAACCCTAGCACAGATACGCAGTATTTT,CASSPPMNPSTDTQYF
many,TRBJ1-2,TRBV30,-,TGTGCCTGGAGTGAACCGGGCGGTTGGAACTATGGCTACACCTTC,CAWSEPGGWNYGYTF
many,TRBJ2-3,TRBV12-3/TRBV12-4,TRBD2,TGTGCCAGCAGTCTTAATAGCGGGGGGTACACAGATACGCAGTATTTT,CASSLNSGGYTDTQYF
many,TRBJ1-4,TRBV7-8,-,TGTGCCAGCACCCCCCCGGGGCTGGGACGAGAAAAACTGTTTTTT,CASTPPGLGREKLFF
many,TRBJ2-5,TRBV19,-,TGTGCCAGCAGCGGGCCCAGGGAGACCCAGTACTTC,CASSGPRETQYF
few,TRBJ1-1,TRBV30,TRBD1,TGTGCCTGGAGTGTCCTGGGACAGGGATTTTCGGCTGAAGCTTTCTTT,CAWSVLGQGFSAEAFF
-,TRBJ2-3,TRBV7-3,-,TGTGCCAGCAGCTTAAACGGACAGAGCACAGATACGCAGTATTTT,CASSLNGQSTDTQYF
many,TRBJ2-5,TRBV7-9,TRBD2,TGTGCCAGCAGCTCGGGAGGACTAGCGGTACAAGAGACCCAGTACTTC,CASSSGGLAVQETQYF
many,TRBJ2-6,TRBV12-3/TRBV12-4,TRBD2,TGTGCCAGCAGCTTAGCGGGGACCGGGGCCAACGTCCTGACTTTC,CASSLAGTGANVLTF
many,TRBJ2-6,TRBV6-1,TRBD2,TGTGCCACACGGGACAAGGGACTAGCGTCTGGGGCCAACGTCCTGACTTTC,CATRDKGLASGANVLTF
many,TRBJ1-4,TRBV27,-,TGTGCCAGCAGTTTAGGGAGGGTCGGAAGTGAAAAACTGTTTTTT,CASSLGRVGSEKLFF
many,TRBJ2-7,TRBV30,TRBD2,TGTGCCTGGAGTATGTTAGCGGGATCCTACGAGCAGTACTTC,CAWSMLAGSYEQYF
many,TRBJ1-5,TRBV2,-,TGTGCCAGCAGTGTCGTCGGGGCTGGTCAGCCCCAGCATTTT,CASSVVGAGQPQHF
few,TRBJ2-1,TRBV19,-,TGTGCCAGTAGTATGAGTAGCGGCTCCTACAATGAGCAGTTCTTC,CASSMSSGSYNEQFF
-,TRBJ2-2,TRBV19,-,TGTGCCAGTACCGTTGGACAGACCTCGACCGGGGAGCTGTTTTTT,CASTVGQTSTGELFF
-,TRBJ2-7,TRBV2,-,TGTGCCAGCAGTATGAGAGTCTCCTACGAGCAGTACTTC,CASSMRVSYEQYF
many,TRBJ1-1,TRBV6-1,-,TGTGCCAGCAGTGACACCTACTCTGAAGCTTTCTTT,CASSDTYSEAFF
many,TRBJ2-1,TRBV2,TRBD2,TGTGCCAGCAGGTACTCTGGCGGGAGCTCCTACAATGAGCAGTTCTTC,CASRYSGGSSYNEQFF
-,TRBJ1-1,TRBV27,-,TGTGCCAGCAGTTCTCCCTCGGAGTACACTGAAGCTTTCTTT,CASSSPSEYTEAFF
few,TRBJ2-1,TRBV6-5,TRBD2,TGTGCCAGCAGTTACGAGGGACTAGCGGGGGGTTCCTACAATGAGCAGTTCTTC,CASSYEGLAGGSYNEQFF
-,TRBJ2-5,TRBV4-1,-,TGCGCCAGCAGCCAAGATCGAGTGGGGCAGGCAGAGACCCAGTACTTC,CASSQDRVGQAETQYF
-,TRBJ1-5,TRBV12-3/TRBV12-4,TRBD1,TGTGCCAGCAGGCTGACAGGGGACGGGAATCAGCCCCAGCATTTT,CASRLTGDGNQPQHF
many,TRBJ2-1,TRBV6-5,-,TGTGCCAGCAGTTACGCATACACTCCCACTTCCTACAATGAGCAGTTCTTC,CASSYAYTPTSYNEQFF
few,TRBJ2-6,TRBV9,TRBD2,TGTGCCAGCAGCTTATCACGACTAGCGGAAAACTCTGGGGCCAACGTCCTGACTTTC,CASSLSRLAENSGANVLTF
many,TRBJ1-2,TRBV11-2,-,TGTGCCAGCAGCTTAGCCCTTACAAGAACTAACTATGGCTACACCTTC,CASSLALTRTNYGYTF
once,TRBJ2-5,TRBV20-1,TRBD1,TGCAGTGCTTCGACAGGGGGGTGGGAGACCCAGTACTTC,CSASTGGWETQYF
many,TRBJ1-5,TRBV3-1,-,TGTGCCAGCAGCCCCGCAGAAAATCAGCCCCAGCATTTT,CASSPAENQPQHF
-,TRBJ2-4,TRBV5-5,-,TGTGCCAGCAGCTTAGTTGGACAGTTGAGGAACATTCAGTACTTC,CASSLVGQLRNIQYF
many,TRBJ2-7,TRBV7-2,TRBD2,TGTGCCAGCAGCCGGACTAGCGGTAACTACGAGCAGTACTTC,CASSRTSGNYEQYF
-,TRBJ1-6,TRBV27,-,TGTGCCAGCAGTTTGGTGGGGTCCTATAATTCACCCCTCCACTTT,CASSLVGSYNSPLHF
many,TRBJ1-2,TRBV3-1,TRBD1,TGTGCCAGCAGCCACAGGGACAGGGGAGACTATGGCTACACCTTC,CASSHRDRGDYGYTF
-,TRBJ2-5,TRBV5-1,-,TGCGCCAGCAGCTTTAATACAGGCCAAGAGACCCAGTACTTC,CASSFNTGQETQYF
few,TRBJ1-1,TRBV19,-,TGTGCCAGTAGGGGTACCATGAACACTGAAGCTTTCTTT,CASRGTMNTEAFF
many,TRBJ2-2,TRBV6-1,TRBD2,TGTGCCAGCACCCCGGGACTAGCGGAACTCACCGGGGAGCTGTTTTTT,CASTPGLAELTGELFF
many,TRBJ2-7,TRBV30,-,TGTGCCTGGAGTGTACCTGACGGCAAAGACTCCTACGAGCAGTACTTC,CAWSVPDGKDSYEQYF
many,TRBJ2-1,TRBV12-3/TRBV12-4,-,TGTGCCAGCAGTTTAGATAACATTTTCAATGAGCAGTTCTTC,CASSLDNIFNEQFF
many,TRBJ1-2,TRBV11-2,TRBD1,TGTGCCAGCAGCGTCCCCGGGACAGTAGGGCACACCTTC,CASSVPGTVGHTF
many,TRBJ1-2,TRBV6-5,-,TGTGCCAGCAGTTTTAGATCATATGGCTACACCTTC,CASSFRSYGYTF
-,TRBJ1-1,TRBV2,-,TGTGCCAGCAGTGATAGTCGCACTGAAGCTTTCTTT,CASSDSRTEAFF
-,TRBJ2-3,TRBV5-1,-,TGCGCCAGCAGCCCACGCGACATCCGCACAGATACGCAGTATTTT,CASSPRDIRTDTQYF
-,TRBJ2-3,TRBV5-5,-,TGTGCCAGCAGCTCGGTCGCGGGAAGCACAGATACGCAGTATTTT,CASSSVAGSTDTQYF
few,TRBJ2-7,TRBV6-1,-,TGTGCCAGCAGTTATAGGGGGGACGGTGGGTACGAGCAGTACTTC,CASSYRGDGGYEQYF
few,TRBJ2-5,TRBV2,-,TGTGCCAGCAGAGGAAAGACCGCGTACCAAGAGACCCAGTACTTC,CASRGKTAYQETQYF
many,TRBJ1-2,TRBV2,-,TGTGCCAGCAGAAAGGGAGCAGGGGATGGCTACACCTTC,CASRKGAGDGYTF
many,TRBJ2-3,TRBV20-1,-,TGCAGTGGAGGGCCCAAAGATACGCAGTATTTT,CSGGPKDTQYF
many,TRBJ1-1,TRBV6-1,TRBD1,TGTGCCAGCAGCCCGCCTCAGACAGGGGCCCAACGTATGGCCTCGAACACTGAAGCTTTCTTT,CASSPPQTGAQRMASNTEAFF
many,TRBJ2-1,TRBV3-1,-,TGTGCCAGCAGTCACCTCACTAGCAATGAGCAGTTCTTC,CASSHLTSNEQFF
many,TRBJ2-3,TRBV3-1,-,TGTGCCAGCAGTCCCGGGACTTGGGGCACAGATACGCAGTATTTT,CASSPGTWGTDTQYF
few,TRBJ1-3,TRBV18,-,TGTGCCAGCTCACCACCGGTCGTCTCTGGAAACACCATATATTTT,CASSPPVVSGNTIYF
-,TRBJ2-7,TRBV5-1,-,TGCGCCAGCGGTAGGGACTCCTACAATGAGCAGTACTTC,CASGRDSYNEQYF
-,TRBJ2-2,TRBV6-1,-,TGTGCCAGCAGGACAGGACTTACCGGGGAGCTGTTTTTT,CASRTGLTGELFF
many,TRBJ2-1,TRBV2,TRBD2,TGTGCCAGCAGTGATTACCTCAAAAGCGGGAGGGACCCTGAGCAGTTCTTC,CASSDYLKSGRDPEQFF
many,TRBJ2-1,TRBV20-1,-,TGCAGTGCTAACTACAACTACAATGAGCAGTTCTTC,CSANYNYNEQFF
many,TRBJ1-1,TRBV11-2,-,TGTGCCAGCAGCTCGAGGGGGGTGTACACTGAAGCTTTCTTT,CASSSRGVYTEAFF
many,TRBJ1-1,TRBV2,-,TGTGCCAGCAGCCTCAAGGCCCCACCCGCTGAAGCTTTCTTT,CASSLKAPPAEAFF